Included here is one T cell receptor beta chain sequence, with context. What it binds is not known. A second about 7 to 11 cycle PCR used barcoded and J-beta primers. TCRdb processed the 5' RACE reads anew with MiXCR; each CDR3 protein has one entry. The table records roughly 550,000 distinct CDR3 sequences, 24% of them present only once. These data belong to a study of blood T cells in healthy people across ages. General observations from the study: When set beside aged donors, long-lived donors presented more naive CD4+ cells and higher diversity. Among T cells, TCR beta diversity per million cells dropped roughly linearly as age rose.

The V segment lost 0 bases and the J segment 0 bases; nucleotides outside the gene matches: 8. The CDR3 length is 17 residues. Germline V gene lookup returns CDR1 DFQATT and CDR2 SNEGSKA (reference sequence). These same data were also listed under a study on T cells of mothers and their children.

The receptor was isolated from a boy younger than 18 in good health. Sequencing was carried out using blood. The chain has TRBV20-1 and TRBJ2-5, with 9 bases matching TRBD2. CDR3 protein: CSAREPSGVLHQETQYF. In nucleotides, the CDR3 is TGCAGTGCTAGAGAGCCTAGCGGGGTACTCCACCAAGAGACCCAGTACTTC.